Listed below are T cell receptor beta chains from one sample, sequenced in a study of shared clonotypes between healthy human individuals. The repertoire was sequenced with immunoSEQ multiplex PCR; TCRdb's copy has only in-frame clones and lacks some. The sample holds around 2.1 million clones, about 92% seen once. What was sequenced was naive CD8+ T cells from PBMCs. These receptors were collected from a man younger than 30 in good health. Some clones in this sample may be carry-over from other donors' samples. CDR3s leave out the opening cysteine and the closing phenylalanine or tryptophan. Fields, in order: CDR3 protein, J gene, D gene, V gene. D genes are given only for firm matches.

cdr3_aa: ASSLPSLAGELF
j_call: TRBJ2-2
d_call: NA
v_call: TRBV7-9

cdr3_aa: ASSLSSLQGGNQETQY
j_call: TRBJ2-5
d_call: NA
v_call: TRBV27

cdr3_aa: ASSLTLSSDNEQF
j_call: TRBJ2-1
d_call: NA
v_call: TRBV7-3

cdr3_aa: ASSLGLAGGEQY
j_call: TRBJ2-7
d_call: TRBD2
v_call: TRBV19

cdr3_aa: ASSNLLGGGVSYEQY
j_call: TRBJ2-7
d_call: TRBD2
v_call: TRBV27

cdr3_aa: ASSPVAAGEADTQY
j_call: TRBJ2-3
d_call: NA
v_call: TRBV9

cdr3_aa: AWGGGELF
j_call: TRBJ2-2
d_call: NA
v_call: TRBV30

cdr3_aa: ASSFGNLNEQF
j_call: TRBJ2-1
d_call: NA
v_call: TRBV7-8

cdr3_aa: ASSQEVGGYEQY
j_call: TRBJ2-7
d_call: NA
v_call: TRBV14

cdr3_aa: ATQRQSPQPQH
j_call: TRBJ1-5
d_call: NA
v_call: TRBV28

cdr3_aa: ASSADGPYEQY
j_call: TRBJ2-7
d_call: NA
v_call: TRBV25-1

cdr3_aa: ASSGSSGTNTGELF
j_call: TRBJ2-2
d_call: TRBD2
v_call: TRBV9

cdr3_aa: ASSLGRGSNQVPL
j_call: TRBJ2-1
d_call: NA
v_call: TRBV27

cdr3_aa: ASSRVMNTEAF
j_call: TRBJ1-1
d_call: NA
v_call: TRBV4-3

cdr3_aa: ATRSGANVLT
j_call: TRBJ2-6
d_call: NA
v_call: TRBV5-1

cdr3_aa: ASRYSPGRTDTQY
j_call: TRBJ2-3
d_call: NA
v_call: TRBV7-9

cdr3_aa: ASSETVYEQY
j_call: TRBJ2-7
d_call: NA
v_call: TRBV2

cdr3_aa: ASKRTGVESNQPQH
j_call: TRBJ1-5
d_call: NA
v_call: TRBV2

cdr3_aa: ASSLLRRNTEAF
j_call: TRBJ1-1
d_call: NA
v_call: TRBV7-3

cdr3_aa: AWSVRSDYSYNEQF
j_call: TRBJ2-1
d_call: NA
v_call: TRBV30

cdr3_aa: ASSLIQGPSYNEQF
j_call: TRBJ2-1
d_call: NA
v_call: TRBV5-4

cdr3_aa: ASSSLAGGLSSYNEQF
j_call: TRBJ2-1
d_call: TRBD2
v_call: TRBV7-9

cdr3_aa: ASYGAGLSSYNEQF
j_call: TRBJ2-1
d_call: NA
v_call: TRBV2

cdr3_aa: ASGLDRVREQY
j_call: TRBJ2-7
d_call: TRBD1
v_call: TRBV19

cdr3_aa: ASSGLAINEQF
j_call: TRBJ2-1
d_call: TRBD2
v_call: TRBV19

cdr3_aa: ASSPNTEAF
j_call: TRBJ1-1
d_call: NA
v_call: TRBV23-1

cdr3_aa: ASASSGSTGELF
j_call: TRBJ2-2
d_call: TRBD2
v_call: TRBV6-4

cdr3_aa: ASSYSMGQNTGELF
j_call: TRBJ2-2
d_call: NA
v_call: TRBV6-5

cdr3_aa: ASSGLSGGTWEQY
j_call: TRBJ2-7
d_call: TRBD2
v_call: TRBV6-5

cdr3_aa: ASSVGGSPGNEQF
j_call: TRBJ2-1
d_call: NA
v_call: TRBV9

cdr3_aa: ASSSGTGSEQY
j_call: TRBJ2-7
d_call: TRBD1
v_call: TRBV6-5

cdr3_aa: ASSQDRLAYQGYEQY
j_call: TRBJ2-7
d_call: TRBD2
v_call: TRBV4-3

cdr3_aa: AWSTPGTGYEQY
j_call: TRBJ2-7
d_call: TRBD1
v_call: TRBV30

cdr3_aa: ASSPEVPGVGTYGYT
j_call: TRBJ1-2
d_call: NA
v_call: TRBV18

cdr3_aa: ASSPSGLAYEQY
j_call: TRBJ2-7
d_call: NA
v_call: TRBV5-4

cdr3_aa: ASNPRDRDVGYGYT
j_call: TRBJ1-2
d_call: TRBD1
v_call: TRBV4-1